Following are 20 T cell receptor beta chains from one sample sequenced in a study of shared clonotypes between healthy human individuals (dated by TCRdb to 2018 to 2020). Library creation used the immunoSEQ multiplex PCR assay. What TCRdb holds here is the immuneACCESS table cut down to in-frame rearrangements. Part of the clones is not present; checked against another copy, under half of the missing clones reflect an unresolved V gene, and the others are unexplained. For this sample there are some 2.4 million clones; approximately 93% appear just once. Together, the top ten hold more than 0.35% of the sample. Sequencing was performed on naive CD4+ T cells from PBMCs. In light of the paper, this sample's cell subset or site label describes: CD45RA+ positively selected. The source is a man between 18 and 35 years old in good health. Some clones in this sample may be carry-over from other donors' samples.

CDR3 coding DNA: TGTGCCAGCAGCGTGACGGGGACGCCGGGCGAGACCCAGTACTTC. Residues: CASSVTGTPGETQYF. The chain combines TRBV9 with TRBJ2-7; perhaps D is TRBD1 or TRBD2 (5 bases each). The J call is in doubt because the DNA end fits TRBJ2-5 better. This CDR3 region has 15 residues. Germline assignment: CDR1 SGDLS and CDR2 YYNGEE.

V and J are TRBV6-6 and TRBJ1-2; 8 bases agree with TRBD1. J lost 5 bases, V lost 2 bases, and 4 bases had no gene match. Per the germline V gene, CDR1 is MNHNY and CDR2 is SVGAGI (reference sequence). The CDR3 runs 14 residues. The CDR3 DNA reads TGTGCCAGCAGTTACCTTGGACAGGGATATGGCTACACCTTC. It is translated as CASSYLGQGYGYTF.

The genes are TRBV5-6 and TRBJ1-5; 9 nucleotides align to TRBD1. This CDR3 region has 16 residues. CDR1 and CDR2 (germline): SGHDT, YYEEEE. V shed 4 bases and J 5 bases; nucleotides not matched to a gene: 10. CDR3 sequence reads: CASSATRDRAYQPQHF. CDR3 nucleotide sequence: TGTGCCAGCAGCGCGACCAGGGACAGGGCGTATCAGCCCCAGCATTTT.

The chain couples TRBV5-5 to TRBJ2-5, with 7 bases lining up with TRBD1. Germline V lookup: CDR1 SGHKS, CDR2 YYEKEE (reference sequence). The V gene end was trimmed by 5 bases and the J gene end by 4 bases; junction bases not matched to a gene: 5. CDR3 length equals 13 residues. The DNA of the CDR3 is TGTGCCAGCAGGTTAAGGGGGCGAGAGACCCAGTACTTC. Its protein is CASRLRGRETQYF.

The rearrangement joins TRBV5-4 to TRBJ2-5; 7 nucleotides agree with TRBD1. Trimming at V came to 3 bases and at J to 1 base, leaving 3 bases not matched to a gene. From germline, CDR1 is SGHNT and CDR2 YYREEE (reference sequence). This CDR3 comprises 14 residues. The CDR3 is CASSSGQAQETQYF. CDR3 DNA sequence: TGTGCCAGCAGCTCAGGACAGGCCCAAGAGACCCAGTACTTC.

The chain couples TRBV7-2 to TRBJ1-4; D is uncertain. The CDR3 consists of 15 residues. The ends were cut back, 1 base at V and 2 bases at J, with 8 bases in the middle. Per the germline V gene, CDR1 is SGHTA and CDR2 is FQGNSA. Here the CDR3 DNA reads TGTGCCAGCAGCTTAGTGTATCAGACTAATGAAAAACTGTTTTTT. It is translated as CASSLVYQTNEKLFF.

About this clone itself: The sample contains more than one DNA sequence encoding this CDR3. The genes are TRBV20-1 and TRBJ2-7, with no clear D. Germline CDR1 and CDR2: DFQATT and SNEGSKA (reference sequence). The CDR3 length is 11 residues. Deletions cut 2 bases from V and 2 bases from J, with 4 bases between. CDR3 nucleotide sequence: TGCAGTGCTAGAAAGACCTACGAGCAGTACTTC. The encoded protein is CSARKTYEQYF.

V is TRBV10-2 and J is TRBJ2-7; D might be TRBD1 (6 bases). The V end lost 6 bases, the J end lost 2 bases, and 14 bases lay between the germline ends. This CDR3 region has 14 residues. The germline gives CDR1 WSHSY, CDR2 SAAADI. The CDR3: CASRKNREPYEQYF. Here the CDR3 DNA reads TGCGCCAGCAGAAAAAACAGGGAGCCCTACGAGCAGTACTTC.

The gene calls are TRBV5-1 and TRBJ2-5, with 14 bases lining up with TRBD2. In germline, CDR1 is SGHRS, CDR2 YFSETQ. V lost 4 bases to trimming and J lost 0 bases; unmatched junction nucleotides: 8. The length of the CDR3 is 18 residues. The CDR3 loop reads CASSPSRTSGGYQETQYF. DNA of the CDR3: TGCGCCAGCAGCCCGTCCCGGACTAGCGGGGGGTACCAAGAGACCCAGTACTTC.

The chain carries TRBV5-4 and TRBJ2-7; tentative D call: TRBD1 (6 bases). Germline V gene data show CDR1 as SGHNT and CDR2 as YYREEE (reference sequence). The CDR3 contains 15 residues. V dropped 0 bases and J dropped 0 bases, with 10 bases sitting between them. In DNA form, the CDR3 reads TGTGCCAGCAGCTTGGGGAGACAGGACTCCTACGAGCAGTACTTC. It yields the protein CASSLGRQDSYEQYF.

The chain recombines TRBV10-3 with TRBJ2-7; perhaps D is TRBD1 or TRBD2 (5 bases each). The CDR3 consists of 13 residues. The germline gives CDR1 ENHRY, CDR2 SYGVKD. Trimming pared 7 bases from V and 5 bases from J, leaving 15 bases between. The CDR3 bases are TGTGCCATCAAGAGGGCAGGGAACAACGAGCAGTACTTC. Translation gives CAIKRAGNNEQYF.

This clone has just one count. The gene calls are TRBV25-1 and TRBJ2-1; D unresolved. In germline, CDR1 is MGHDK, CDR2 SYGVNS. V lost 2 bases to trimming and J lost 5 bases, with 10 bases between them. The CDR3 extends over 14 amino acids. CDR3 in amino acids: CASSETNRNNEQFF. CDR3 sequence (DNA): TGTGCCAGCAGTGAAACCAACAGAAACAATGAGCAGTTCTTC.

The rearrangement joins TRBV7-9 to TRBJ2-7; unclear D gene. Per the germline V gene, CDR1 is SEHNR and CDR2 is FQNEAQ (reference sequence). CDR3 length equals 14 residues. Trimming removed 0 bases at V and 4 bases at J, with 10 bases between. In DNA form, the CDR3 reads TGTGCCAGCAGCTTAGCGGTGCCAATGTACGAGCAGTACTTC. Translating gives CASSLAVPMYEQYF.

Worth noting for this clone: The junction departs from the called germline gene at one end, perhaps through a read error. V usage is TRBV28 and J usage is TRBJ2-7; possible D gene TRBD2, 6 bases. Germline V gene data show CDR1 as MDHEN and CDR2 as SYDVKM. The CDR3 sequence is 13 residues long. The CDR3 DNA follows: TGTGCCAGCAGTTTAAGGTATCGGGGGAGTGTGAACTTC. Residues: CASSLRYRGSVNF.

J is TRBJ2-2 and V is TRBV4-1, with 13 nucleotides matching TRBD2. V trimming: 3 bases; J trimming: 7 bases; junction bases outside the gene matches: 5. This CDR3 comprises 16 residues. Germline-derived CDR1 and CDR2 are MGHRA and YSYEKL. CDR3 loop: CASSHQGTSGIGELFF. CDR3 coding DNA: TGCGCCAGCAGCCACCAGGGGACTAGCGGGATCGGGGAGCTGTTTTTT.

This chain connects TRBV5-1 to TRBJ2-2; 10 bases line up with TRBD2. The junction had 7 bases not matched to a gene; V was cut back by 2 bases and J by 6 bases. Germline values: CDR1 SGHRS, CDR2 YFSETQ. This CDR3 is 16 amino acids long. CDR3 sequence (DNA): TGCGCCAGCAGCTTACAACTAGCGGGATGGGCCGGGGAGCTGTTTTTT. The encoded protein is CASSLQLAGWAGELFF.

The rearrangement joins TRBV29-1 to TRBJ1-2, with no clear D. Trimming took 7 bases from V and 8 from J, leaving 11 bases between them. CDR3 length equals 10 residues. Germline loops: CDR1 SQVTM, CDR2 ANQGSEA. CDR3 in DNA: TGCAGCGCTTACCTATGGGGCTACACCTTC. Encoded protein: CSAYLWGYTF.

The table lists this clone with a count of one. The DNA of the CDR3 is TGCGCCAGCAGCACCGGGACTAGCGGGAGTTGGGGCCAAGGTGAGCAGTTCTTC. Amino acids: CASSTGTSGSWGQGEQFF. The rearrangement joins TRBV5-1 to TRBJ2-1; 14 bases are shared with TRBD2. V gave up 4 bases and J gave up 9 bases; unmatched junction bases: 15. The germline CDR1 and CDR2 sequences are SGHRS and YFSETQ. The CDR3 runs to 18 residues.

V is TRBV7-8 and J is TRBJ2-5, with no clear D. The CDR3 consists of 13 residues. V lost 5 bases to trimming and J lost 1 base, with 8 bases between them. Per germline, CDR1 SGHVS and CDR2 FQNEAQ. For the CDR3, the DNA is TGTGCCAGCAGCCCCGCGCCCCAAGAGACCCAGTACTTC. This codes for CASSPAPQETQYF.

The CDR3 here is CASSFGLGLGELFF. The DNA of the CDR3 is TGTGCCAGCAGTTTCGGTCTAGGGCTCGGGGAGCTGTTTTTT. The gene calls are TRBV27 and TRBJ2-2; D call uncertain. V dropped 3 bases and J dropped 7 bases, with 12 bases sitting between them. CDR1 is MNHEY, CDR2 SMNVEV, per germline (reference sequence). The CDR3 has 14 residues.